Described below is a single T cell receptor (beta chain) sequence and its context. The data originate from a study of OX40 agonist ivuxolimab in advanced cancers. In the study overall: Six ivuxolimab dose levels, 0.01 to 10 mg/kg, were given intravenously every 2 weeks. Partial responses were observed in three patients, of whom one had hepatocellular carcinoma and two had cutaneous melanoma.

Only in-frame clones appear in the TCRdb table, and some are missing; sequencing was by immunoSEQ multiplex PCR. The sample lists around 20,000 clones, approximately 78% seen once, with roughly 23% in the top ten. The clonotype originates from an adult with an advanced solid tumor such as melanoma, head and neck, liver or kidney cancer. This sample comprised CD4+ or CD8+ T cells sorted from blood, obtained in a trial of the OX40 agonist ivuxolimab.

This CDR3 reads CASSLLRENNEQFF. CDR3 DNA sequence: TGTGCCAGCAGCTTACTACGGGAGAACAATGAGCAGTTCTTC. This chain connects TRBV7-9 to TRBJ2-1; D is possibly TRBD2 (6 bases). Germline V gives CDR1 SEHNR, CDR2 FQNEAQ (reference sequence). V shed 2 bases and J shed 5 bases, with 10 bases lying between them. This CDR3 has 14 amino acids. Full variable domain (outside the CDR3, taken from reference TRBV7-9 and TRBJ2-1): DTGVSQNPRHKITKRGQNVTFRCDPISEHNRLYWYRQTLGQGPEFLTYFQNEAQLEKSRLLSDRFSAERPKGSFSTLEIQRTEQGDSAMYLCASSLLRENNEQFFGPGTRLTVL.